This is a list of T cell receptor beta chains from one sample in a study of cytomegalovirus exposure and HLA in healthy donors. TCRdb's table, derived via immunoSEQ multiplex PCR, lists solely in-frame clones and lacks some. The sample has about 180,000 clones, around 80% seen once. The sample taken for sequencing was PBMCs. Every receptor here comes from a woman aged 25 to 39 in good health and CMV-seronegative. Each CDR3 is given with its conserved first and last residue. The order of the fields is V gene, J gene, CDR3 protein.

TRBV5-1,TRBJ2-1,CASSLAGGGNEQFF
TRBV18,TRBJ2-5,CASSPLAGGRSQETQYF
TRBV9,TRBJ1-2,CASSGQGSNYGYTF
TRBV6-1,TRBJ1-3,CASSSPSRSGNTIYF
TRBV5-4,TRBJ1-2,CASSLENRNYGYTF
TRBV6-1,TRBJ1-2,CASSEANRIYGYTF
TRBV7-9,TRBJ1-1,CASSFPPGRVVAEAFF
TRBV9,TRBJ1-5,CASNSGSSNQPQHF
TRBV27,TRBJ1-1,CASSFGRGPGEAFF
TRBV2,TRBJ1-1,CASSDDSLNTEAFF
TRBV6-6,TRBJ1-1,CASIRGQATEAFF
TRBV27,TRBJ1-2,CASTESGTAFYGYTF
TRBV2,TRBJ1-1,CASRVILPTEAFF
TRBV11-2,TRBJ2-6,CASSSLAGGTGANVLTF
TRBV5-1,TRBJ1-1,CASSLAQGNTEAFF
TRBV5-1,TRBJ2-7,CASSLAQGTYEQYF
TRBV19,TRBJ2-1,CASSTLRPIIADEQFF
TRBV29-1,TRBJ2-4,CSVATGVLGNIQYF
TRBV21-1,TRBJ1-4,CASSHRPRWTQIAVEDNEKLFF
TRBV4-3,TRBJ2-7,CASSQEQLYYEQYF
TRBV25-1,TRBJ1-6,CATQIGQGESPLHF
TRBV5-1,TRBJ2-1,CASRLSGVGEQFF
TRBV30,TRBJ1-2,CAWRGYLYGYTF
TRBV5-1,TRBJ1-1,CASSPRDPTGSGTEAFF
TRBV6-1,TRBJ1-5,CASSERGDRVGNQPQHF
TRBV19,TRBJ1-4,CASSISLRLTDEKLFF
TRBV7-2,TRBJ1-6,CASSSGQGAGDSPLHF
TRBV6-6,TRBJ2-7,CASSYGGLGYEQYF
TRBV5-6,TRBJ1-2,CASSLTGGSNYGYTF
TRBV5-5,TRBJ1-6,CASSPGQGSNSPLHF
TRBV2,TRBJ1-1,CASSRENTEAFF
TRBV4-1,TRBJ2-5,CASSQDGTRHQETQYF
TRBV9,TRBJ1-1,CASSEVGTQNTEAFF
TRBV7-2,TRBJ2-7,CASSFRAGGQPVGEQYF
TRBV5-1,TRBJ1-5,CASSFTGLGNQPQHF
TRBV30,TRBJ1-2,CAWSVGQGAKAGYTF
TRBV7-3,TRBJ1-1,CASSKTGGNTEAFF
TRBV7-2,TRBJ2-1,CASSLTGDTYNEQFF
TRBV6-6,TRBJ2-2,CASSYILFGGELFF
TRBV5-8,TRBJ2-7,CASTYGGPNEQYF
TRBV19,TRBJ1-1,CASSVVQGANTEAFF
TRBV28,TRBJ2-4,CASSFYSRGTGGNIQYF
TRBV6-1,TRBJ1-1,CASSVGQGDTEAFF
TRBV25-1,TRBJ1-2,CASSVGQIYGYTF
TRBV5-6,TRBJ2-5,CASSLGTSGPLQETQYF
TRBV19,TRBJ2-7,CASSRGTGGISEQYF
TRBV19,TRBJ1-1,CASSIERTGTMNTEAFF
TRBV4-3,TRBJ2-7,CASSQDLTGSYEQYF
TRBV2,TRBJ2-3,CAKPGSQGGDTQYF
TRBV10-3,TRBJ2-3,CAISGGVGRSSTDTQYF
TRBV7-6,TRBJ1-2,CASSLAPTDGGYGYTF
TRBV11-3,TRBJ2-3,CASSLTAAAATQYF